This T cell receptor beta chain was documented in a study of T cell responses to AZD1222 COVID-19 vaccine. General observations from the study: After two AZD1222 doses, spike-specific TCR breadth and depth rose versus day 0. A reported finding is that nearly half of spike-specific TCRs target unmutated variant regions. Mostly white British, mostly female donors; authors suggested clonal diversity may be underestimated.

Generated by immunoSEQ multiplex PCR, the TCRdb table keeps only in-frame clones and is missing some. The table records roughly 80,000 clones, 90% of them present only once. Comment on this clone: What it recognizes is unknown.

Second-dose intervals near 4 or 12 weeks were combined. Germline loops: CDR1 SGHKS, CDR2 YYEKEE (reference sequence). The CDR3 contains 16 residues. The J segment lost 8 bases and the V segment lost 4 bases, leaving 12 bases of the junction unmatched. This TCR was sampled from an adult who received the AZD1222 COVID-19 vaccine. The source material was peripheral blood, sampled 28 days after the second AZD1222 dose. V gene TRBV5-5 combines with J gene TRBJ2-1; 10 bases map to TRBD2. CDR3 DNA: TGTGCCAGCAGCCCCCTAGCGGGAGCGATGTCGTATGAGCAGTTCTTC. This encodes CASSPLAGAMSYEQFF.